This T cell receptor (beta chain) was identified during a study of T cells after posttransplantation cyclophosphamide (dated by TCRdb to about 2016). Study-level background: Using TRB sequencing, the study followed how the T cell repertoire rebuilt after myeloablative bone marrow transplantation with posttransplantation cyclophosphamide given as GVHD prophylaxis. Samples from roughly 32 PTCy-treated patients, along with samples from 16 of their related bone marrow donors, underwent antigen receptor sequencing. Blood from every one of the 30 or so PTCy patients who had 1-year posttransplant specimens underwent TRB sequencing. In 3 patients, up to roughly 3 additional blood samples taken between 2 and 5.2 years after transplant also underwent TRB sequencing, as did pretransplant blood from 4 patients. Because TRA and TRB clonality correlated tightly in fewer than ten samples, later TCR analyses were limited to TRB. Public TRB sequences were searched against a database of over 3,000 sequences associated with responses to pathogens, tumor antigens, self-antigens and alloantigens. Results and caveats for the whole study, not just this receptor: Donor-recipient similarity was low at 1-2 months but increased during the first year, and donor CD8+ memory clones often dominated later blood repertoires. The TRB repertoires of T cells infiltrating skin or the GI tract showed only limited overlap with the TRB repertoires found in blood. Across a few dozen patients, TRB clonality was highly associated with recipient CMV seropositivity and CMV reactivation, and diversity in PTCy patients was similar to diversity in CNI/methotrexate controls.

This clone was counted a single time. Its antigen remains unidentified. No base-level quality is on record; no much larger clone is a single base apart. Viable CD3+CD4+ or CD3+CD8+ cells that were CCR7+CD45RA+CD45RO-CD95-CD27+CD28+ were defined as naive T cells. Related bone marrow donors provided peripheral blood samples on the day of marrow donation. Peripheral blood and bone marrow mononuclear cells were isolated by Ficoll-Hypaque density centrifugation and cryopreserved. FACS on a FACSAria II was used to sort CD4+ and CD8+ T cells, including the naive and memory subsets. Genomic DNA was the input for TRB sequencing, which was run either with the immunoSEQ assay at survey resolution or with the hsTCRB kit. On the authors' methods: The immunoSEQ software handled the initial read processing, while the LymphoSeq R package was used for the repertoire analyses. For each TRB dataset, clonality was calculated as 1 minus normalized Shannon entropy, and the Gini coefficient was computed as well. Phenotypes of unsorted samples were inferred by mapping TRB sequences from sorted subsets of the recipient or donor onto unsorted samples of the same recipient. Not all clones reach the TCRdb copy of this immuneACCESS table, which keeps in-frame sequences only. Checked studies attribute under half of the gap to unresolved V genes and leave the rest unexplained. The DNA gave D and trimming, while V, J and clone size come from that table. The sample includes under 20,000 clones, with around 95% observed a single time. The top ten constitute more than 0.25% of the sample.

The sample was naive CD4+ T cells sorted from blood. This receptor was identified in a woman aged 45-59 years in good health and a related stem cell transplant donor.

DNA sequence: TGTGCCAGCAGCCAAGACCACTCACAGGGCGCTACGCAGTATTTT. The resulting protein is CASSQDHSQGATQYF. The sequence links TRBV4-2 to TRBJ2-3; the D gene is possibly TRBD1, with 6 bases matching. Including cysteine and phenylalanine, the CDR3 has 15 amino acids. Here the CDR3 DNA is all that survives: 45 bases in frame from base 1. The CDR1 and CDR2 encoded by the germline V gene are LGHNA and YNFKEQ. The junction shows trimming of 0 bases on V and 8 bases on J, plus 15 bases between the germline ends.